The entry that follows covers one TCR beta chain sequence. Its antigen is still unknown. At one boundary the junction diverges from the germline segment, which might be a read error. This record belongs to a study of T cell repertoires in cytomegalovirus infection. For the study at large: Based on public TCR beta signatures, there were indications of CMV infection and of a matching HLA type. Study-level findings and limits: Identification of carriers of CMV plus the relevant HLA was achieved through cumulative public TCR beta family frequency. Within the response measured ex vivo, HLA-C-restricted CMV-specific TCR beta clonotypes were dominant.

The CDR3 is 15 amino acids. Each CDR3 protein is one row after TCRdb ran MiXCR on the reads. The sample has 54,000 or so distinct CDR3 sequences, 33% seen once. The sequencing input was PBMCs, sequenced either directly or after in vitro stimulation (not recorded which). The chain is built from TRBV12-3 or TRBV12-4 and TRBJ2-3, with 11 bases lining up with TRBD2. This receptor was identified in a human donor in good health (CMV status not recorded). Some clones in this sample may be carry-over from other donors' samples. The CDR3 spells CASSLAGGLTDTQYF. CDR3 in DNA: TGTGCCAGCAGTCTAGCGGGGGGCCTCACAGATACGCAGTATTTT.